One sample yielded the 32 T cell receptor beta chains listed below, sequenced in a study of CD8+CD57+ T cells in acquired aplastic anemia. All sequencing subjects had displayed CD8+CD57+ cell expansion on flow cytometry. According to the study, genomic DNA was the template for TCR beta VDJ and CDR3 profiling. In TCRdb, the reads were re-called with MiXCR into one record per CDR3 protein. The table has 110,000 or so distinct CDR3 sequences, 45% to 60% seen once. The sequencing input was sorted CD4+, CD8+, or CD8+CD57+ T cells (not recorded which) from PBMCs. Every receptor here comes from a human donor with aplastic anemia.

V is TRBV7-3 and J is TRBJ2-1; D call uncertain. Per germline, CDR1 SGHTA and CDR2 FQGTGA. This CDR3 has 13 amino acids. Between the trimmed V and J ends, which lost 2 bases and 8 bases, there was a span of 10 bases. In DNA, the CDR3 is TGTGCCAGCAGCTTAGCGACGTTGGATGAGCAGTTCTTC. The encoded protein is CASSLATLDEQFF.

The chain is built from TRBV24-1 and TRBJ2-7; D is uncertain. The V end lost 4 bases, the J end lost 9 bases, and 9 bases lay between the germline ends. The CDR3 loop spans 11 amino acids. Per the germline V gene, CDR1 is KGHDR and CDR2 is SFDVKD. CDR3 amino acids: CATSDLTRQYF. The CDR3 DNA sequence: TGTGCCACCAGTGACCTGACTCGGCAGTACTTC.

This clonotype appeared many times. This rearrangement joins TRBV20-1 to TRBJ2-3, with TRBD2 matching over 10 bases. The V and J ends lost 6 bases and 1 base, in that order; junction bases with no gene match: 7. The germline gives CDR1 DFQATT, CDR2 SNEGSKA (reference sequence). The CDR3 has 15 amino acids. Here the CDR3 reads CSAPVLAGGTDTQYF. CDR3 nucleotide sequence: TGCAGTGCCCCAGTTCTAGCGGGGGGCACAGATACGCAGTATTTT.

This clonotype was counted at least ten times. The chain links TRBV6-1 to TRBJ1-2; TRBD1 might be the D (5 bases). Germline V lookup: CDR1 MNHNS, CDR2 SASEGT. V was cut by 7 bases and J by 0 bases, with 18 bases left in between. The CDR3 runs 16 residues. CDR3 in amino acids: CASNPSRDVPNYGYTF. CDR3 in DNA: TGTGCCAGCAATCCAAGCCGGGACGTACCTAACTATGGCTACACCTTC.

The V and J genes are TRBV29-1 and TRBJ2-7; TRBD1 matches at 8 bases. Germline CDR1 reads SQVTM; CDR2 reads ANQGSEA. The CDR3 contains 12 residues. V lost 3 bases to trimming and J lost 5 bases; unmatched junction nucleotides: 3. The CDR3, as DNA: TGCAGCGTTGAGGGCAGGGGGCACGAGCAGTACTTC. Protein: CSVEGRGHEQYF.

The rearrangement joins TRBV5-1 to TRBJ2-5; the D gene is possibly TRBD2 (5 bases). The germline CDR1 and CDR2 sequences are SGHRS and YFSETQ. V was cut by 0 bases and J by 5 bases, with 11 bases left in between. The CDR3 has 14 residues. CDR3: CASSLGGLEETQYF. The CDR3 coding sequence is TGCGCCAGCAGCTTGGGAGGGCTTGAGGAGACCCAGTACTTC.

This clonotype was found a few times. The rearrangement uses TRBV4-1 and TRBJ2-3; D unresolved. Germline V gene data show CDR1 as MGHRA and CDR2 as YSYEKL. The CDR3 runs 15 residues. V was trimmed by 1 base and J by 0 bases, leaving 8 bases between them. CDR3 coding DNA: TGCGCCAGCAGCCAAGCTGCGAGAAGCACAGATACGCAGTATTTT. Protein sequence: CASSQAARSTDTQYF.

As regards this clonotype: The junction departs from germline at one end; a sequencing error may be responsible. CDR3 nucleotides: TGTGCCAGCAGTCCCCCGGGACAGGGGATCCATGGCTACACCTTC. Its protein product is CASSPPGQGIHGYTF. The rearrangement joins TRBV10-2 to TRBJ1-2, with 10 bases that match TRBD1. This CDR3 contains 15 residues. In germline, CDR1 is WSHSY, CDR2 SAAADI.

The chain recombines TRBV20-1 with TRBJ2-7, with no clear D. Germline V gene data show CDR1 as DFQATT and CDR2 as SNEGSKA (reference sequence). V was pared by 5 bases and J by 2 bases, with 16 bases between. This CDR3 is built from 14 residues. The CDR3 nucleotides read TGCAGTGCTGATAGCCCAGACGAGACCTACGAGCAGTACTTC. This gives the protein CSADSPDETYEQYF.

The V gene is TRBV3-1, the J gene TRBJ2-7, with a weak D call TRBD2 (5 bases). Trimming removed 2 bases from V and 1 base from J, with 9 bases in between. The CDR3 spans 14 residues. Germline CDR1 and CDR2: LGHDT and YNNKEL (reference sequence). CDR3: CASSQIPGSYEQYF. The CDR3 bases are TGTGCCAGCAGCCAAATCCCGGGGTCCTACGAGCAGTACTTC.

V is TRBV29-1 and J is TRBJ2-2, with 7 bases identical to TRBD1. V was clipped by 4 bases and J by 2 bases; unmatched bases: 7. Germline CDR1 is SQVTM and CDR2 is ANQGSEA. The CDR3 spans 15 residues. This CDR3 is CSVVVGTANTGELFF. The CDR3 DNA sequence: TGCAGCGTTGTGGTGGGGACAGCAAACACCGGGGAGCTGTTTTTT.

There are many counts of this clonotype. The CDR3 protein is CAINSQGATNEQYF. CDR3 DNA sequence: TGTGCCATCAACTCTCAGGGGGCCACGAACGAGCAGTACTTC. The chain recombines TRBV10-3 with TRBJ2-7, with TRBD1 matching over 8 bases. Trimming cost V 7 bases and J 5 bases; bases outside gene matches: 10. CDR3 length: 14 residues. Germline CDR1 is ENHRY and CDR2 is SYGVKD.

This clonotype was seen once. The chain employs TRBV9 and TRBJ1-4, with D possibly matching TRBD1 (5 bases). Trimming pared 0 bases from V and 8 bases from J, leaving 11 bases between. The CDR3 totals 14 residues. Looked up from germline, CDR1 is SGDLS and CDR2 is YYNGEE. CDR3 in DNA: TGTGCCAGCAGCGTAGGCCACGACAGCGAAAAACTGTTTTTT. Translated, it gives CASSVGHDSEKLFF.

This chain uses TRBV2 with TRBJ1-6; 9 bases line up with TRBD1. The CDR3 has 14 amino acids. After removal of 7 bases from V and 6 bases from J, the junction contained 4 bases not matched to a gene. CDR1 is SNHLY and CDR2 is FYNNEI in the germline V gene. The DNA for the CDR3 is TGTGCCAGCACCGGGACAGGGACTAATTCACCCCTCCACTTT. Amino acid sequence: CASTGTGTNSPLHF.

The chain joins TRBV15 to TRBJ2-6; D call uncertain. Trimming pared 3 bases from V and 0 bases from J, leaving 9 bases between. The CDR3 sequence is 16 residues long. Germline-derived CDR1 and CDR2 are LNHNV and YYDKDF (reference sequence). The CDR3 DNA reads TGTGCCACCAGCAGGAATACAGACTCTGGGGCCAACGTCCTGACTTTC. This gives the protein CATSRNTDSGANVLTF.

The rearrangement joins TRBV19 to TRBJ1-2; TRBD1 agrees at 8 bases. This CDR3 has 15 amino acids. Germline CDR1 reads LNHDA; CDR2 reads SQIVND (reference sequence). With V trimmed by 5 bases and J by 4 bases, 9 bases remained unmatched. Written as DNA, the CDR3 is TGTGCCAGTAGTCCAAGGACAGGGAATCTCTATGGCTACACCTTC. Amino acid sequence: CASSPRTGNLYGYTF.

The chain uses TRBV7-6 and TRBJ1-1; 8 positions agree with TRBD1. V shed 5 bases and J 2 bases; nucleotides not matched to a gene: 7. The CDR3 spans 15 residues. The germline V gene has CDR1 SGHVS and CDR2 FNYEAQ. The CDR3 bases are TGTGCCAGCAGCCGAGGACAGGGAACCAACACTGAAGCTTTCTTT. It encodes CASSRGQGTNTEAFF.

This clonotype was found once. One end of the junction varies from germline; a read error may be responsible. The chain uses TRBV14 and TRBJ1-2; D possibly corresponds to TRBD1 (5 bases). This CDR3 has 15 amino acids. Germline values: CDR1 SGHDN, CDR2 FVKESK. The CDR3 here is CASSQEPGLGYGYTF. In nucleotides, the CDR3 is TGCGCCAGCAGCCAAGAGCCAGGGCTTGGCTATGGCTACACCTTC.

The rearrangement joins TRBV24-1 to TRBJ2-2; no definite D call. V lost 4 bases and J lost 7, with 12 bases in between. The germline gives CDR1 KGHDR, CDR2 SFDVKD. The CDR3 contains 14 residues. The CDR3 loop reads CATSDSYPLGELFF. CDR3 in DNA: TGTGCCACCAGTGACTCTTACCCCCTCGGGGAGCTGTTTTTT.

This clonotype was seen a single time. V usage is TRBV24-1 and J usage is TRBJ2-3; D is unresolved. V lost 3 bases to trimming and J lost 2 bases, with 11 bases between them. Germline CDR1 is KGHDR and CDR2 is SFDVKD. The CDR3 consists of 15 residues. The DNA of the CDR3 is TGTGCCACCAGTGATATGGACCCGTTCACAGATACGCAGTATTTT. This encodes CATSDMDPFTDTQYF.

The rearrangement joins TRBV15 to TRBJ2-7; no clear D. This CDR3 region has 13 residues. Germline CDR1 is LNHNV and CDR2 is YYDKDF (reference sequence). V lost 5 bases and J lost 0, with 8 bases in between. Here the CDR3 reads CATSGGDSYEQYF. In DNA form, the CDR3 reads TGTGCCACCAGCGGCGGAGACTCCTACGAGCAGTACTTC.

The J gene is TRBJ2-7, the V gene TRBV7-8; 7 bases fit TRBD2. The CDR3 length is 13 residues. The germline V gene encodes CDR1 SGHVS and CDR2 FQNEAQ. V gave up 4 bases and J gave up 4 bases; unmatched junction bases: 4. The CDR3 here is CASSWGGVYEQYF. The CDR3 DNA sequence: TGTGCCAGCAGCTGGGGGGGAGTTTACGAGCAGTACTTC.

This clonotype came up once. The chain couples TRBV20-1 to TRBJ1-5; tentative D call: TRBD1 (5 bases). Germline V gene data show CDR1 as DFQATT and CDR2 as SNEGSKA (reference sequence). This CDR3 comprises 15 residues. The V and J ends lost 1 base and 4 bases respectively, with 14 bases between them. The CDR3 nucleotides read TGCAGTGCTAGAGGCCCGGGACTGATGAATCAGCCCCAGCATTTT. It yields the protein CSARGPGLMNQPQHF.

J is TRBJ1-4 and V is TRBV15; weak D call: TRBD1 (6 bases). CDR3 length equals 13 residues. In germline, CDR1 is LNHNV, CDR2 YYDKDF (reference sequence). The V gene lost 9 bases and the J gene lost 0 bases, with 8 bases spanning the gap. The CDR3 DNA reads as TGTGCCACATCAGGGGCAACTAATGAAAAACTGTTTTTT. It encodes CATSGATNEKLFF.

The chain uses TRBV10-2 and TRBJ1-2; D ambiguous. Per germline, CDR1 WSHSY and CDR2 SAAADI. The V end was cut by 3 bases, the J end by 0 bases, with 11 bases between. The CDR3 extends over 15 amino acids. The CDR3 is CASSDPTPSNYGYTF. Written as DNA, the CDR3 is TGCGCCAGCAGTGATCCGACACCTTCTAACTATGGCTACACCTTC.

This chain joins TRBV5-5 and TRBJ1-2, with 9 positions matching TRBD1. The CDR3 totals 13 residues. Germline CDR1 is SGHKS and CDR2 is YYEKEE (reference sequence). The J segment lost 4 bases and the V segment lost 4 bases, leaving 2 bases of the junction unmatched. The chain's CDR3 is CASSEDRGYGYTF. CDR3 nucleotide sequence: TGTGCCAGCAGCGAGGACAGGGGCTATGGCTACACCTTC.

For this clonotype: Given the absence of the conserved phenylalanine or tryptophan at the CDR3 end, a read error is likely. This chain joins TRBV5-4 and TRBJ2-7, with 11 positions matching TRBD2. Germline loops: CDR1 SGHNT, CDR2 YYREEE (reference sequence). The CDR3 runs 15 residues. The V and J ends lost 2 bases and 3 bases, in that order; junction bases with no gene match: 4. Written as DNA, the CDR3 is TGTGCCAGCAGCTTAACTAGCGGGAGTAACTACGAGCAGTACCTC. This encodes CASSLTSGSNYEQYL.

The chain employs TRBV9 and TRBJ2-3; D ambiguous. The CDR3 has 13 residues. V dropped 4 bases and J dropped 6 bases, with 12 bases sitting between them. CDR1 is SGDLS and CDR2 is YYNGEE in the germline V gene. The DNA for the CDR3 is TGTGCCAGCAGCCTCCCAACCGAGGATACGCAGTATTTT. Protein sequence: CASSLPTEDTQYF.

DNA of the CDR3: TGTGCCAGCAGCTTCGTGGACGGAGCCTACGAGCAGTACTTC. Translating it yields CASSFVDGAYEQYF. The V call is TRBV5-8, the J call TRBJ2-7; D ambiguous. The V end lost 2 bases, the J end lost 2 bases, and 11 bases lay between the germline ends. In germline, CDR1 is SGHTS, CDR2 YDEGEE. The CDR3 consists of 14 residues.

CDR3 in DNA: TGTGCCAGTAGTATATGGGGGCCGGGGAATGAGCAGTTCTTC. This encodes CASSIWGPGNEQFF. The chain joins TRBV19 to TRBJ2-1; TRBD1 is a possible D gene (6 bases). Trimming removed 2 bases at V and 7 bases at J, with 12 bases between. The V gene's germline CDR1 is LNHDA and CDR2 SQIVND (reference sequence). This CDR3 spans 14 amino acids.

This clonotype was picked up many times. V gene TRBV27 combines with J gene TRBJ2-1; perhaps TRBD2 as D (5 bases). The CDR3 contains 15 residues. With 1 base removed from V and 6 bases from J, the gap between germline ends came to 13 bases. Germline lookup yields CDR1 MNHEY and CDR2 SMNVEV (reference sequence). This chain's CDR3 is CASSLYADLTNEQFF. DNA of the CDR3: TGTGCCAGCAGTTTATATGCGGACTTGACCAATGAGCAGTTCTTC.

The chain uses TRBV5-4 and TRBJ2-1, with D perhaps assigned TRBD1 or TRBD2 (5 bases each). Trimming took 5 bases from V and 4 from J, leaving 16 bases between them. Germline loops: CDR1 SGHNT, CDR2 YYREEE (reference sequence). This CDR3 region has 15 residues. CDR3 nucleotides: TGTGCCAGCAGATTTGGACCAGGGACGTACAATGAGCAGTTCTTC. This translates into CASRFGPGTYNEQFF.